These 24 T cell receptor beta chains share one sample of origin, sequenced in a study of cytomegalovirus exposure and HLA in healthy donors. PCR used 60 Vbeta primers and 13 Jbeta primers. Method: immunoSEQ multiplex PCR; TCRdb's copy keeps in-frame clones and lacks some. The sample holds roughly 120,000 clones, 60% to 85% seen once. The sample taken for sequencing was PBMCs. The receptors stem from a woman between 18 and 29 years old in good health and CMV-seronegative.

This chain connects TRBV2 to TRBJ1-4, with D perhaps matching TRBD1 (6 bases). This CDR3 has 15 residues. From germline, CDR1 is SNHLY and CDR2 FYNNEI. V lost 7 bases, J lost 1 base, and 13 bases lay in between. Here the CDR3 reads CASTRTVGTNEKLFF. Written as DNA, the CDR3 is TGTGCCAGCACCCGGACAGTTGGAACTAATGAAAAACTGTTTTTT.

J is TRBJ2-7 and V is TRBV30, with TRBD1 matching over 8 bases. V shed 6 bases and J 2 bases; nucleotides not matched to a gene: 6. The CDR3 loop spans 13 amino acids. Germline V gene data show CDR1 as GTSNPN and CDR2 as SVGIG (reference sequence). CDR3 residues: CACETGDPYEQYF. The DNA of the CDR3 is TGTGCCTGCGAGACAGGGGATCCCTACGAGCAGTACTTC. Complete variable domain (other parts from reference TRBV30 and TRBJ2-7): SQTIHQWPATLVQPVGSPLSLECTVEGTSNPNLYWYRQAAGRGLQLLFYSVGIGQISSEVPQNLSASRPQDRQFILSSKKLLLSDSGFYLCACETGDPYEQYFGPGTRLTVT.

The DNA of the CDR3 is TGTGCCAGCAGCCAAGAACTTTATGGGACGGGGGAGAGCTCCTACGAGCAGTACTTC. Translating gives CASSQELYGTGESSYEQYF. The V and J genes are TRBV4-2 and TRBJ2-7; TRBD2 might be the D (6 bases). V lost 0 bases, J lost 0 bases, and 21 bases lay in between. The CDR3 consists of 19 residues. The germline V gene encodes CDR1 LGHNA and CDR2 YNFKEQ.

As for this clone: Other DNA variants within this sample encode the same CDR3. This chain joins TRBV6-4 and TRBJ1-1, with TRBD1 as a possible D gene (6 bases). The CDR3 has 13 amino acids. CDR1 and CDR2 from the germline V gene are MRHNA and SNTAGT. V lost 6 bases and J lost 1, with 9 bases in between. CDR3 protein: CASSLTGNTEAFF. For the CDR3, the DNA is TGTGCCAGCAGCCTGACAGGGAACACTGAAGCTTTCTTT.

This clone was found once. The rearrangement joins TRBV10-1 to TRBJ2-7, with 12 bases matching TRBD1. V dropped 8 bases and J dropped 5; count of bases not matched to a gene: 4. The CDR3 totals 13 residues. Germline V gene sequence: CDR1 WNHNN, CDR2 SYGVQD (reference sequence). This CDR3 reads CASRDRGRNEQYF. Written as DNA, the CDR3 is TGCGCCAGCCGGGACAGGGGGCGAAACGAGCAGTACTTC.

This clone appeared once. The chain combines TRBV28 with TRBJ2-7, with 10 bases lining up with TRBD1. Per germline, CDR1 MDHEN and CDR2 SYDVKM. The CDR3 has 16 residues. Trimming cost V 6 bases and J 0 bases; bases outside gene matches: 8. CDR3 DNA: TGTGCCAGCAGAAAGACAGGGGGCGCTGACTCCTACGAGCAGTACTTC. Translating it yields CASRKTGGADSYEQYF.

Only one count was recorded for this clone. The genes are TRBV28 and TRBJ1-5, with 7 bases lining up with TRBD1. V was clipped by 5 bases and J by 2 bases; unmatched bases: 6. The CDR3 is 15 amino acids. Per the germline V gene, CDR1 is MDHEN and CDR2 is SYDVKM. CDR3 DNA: TGTGCCAGCAGTATGACAGGGTCGGGCAATCAGCCCCAGCATTTT. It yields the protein CASSMTGSGNQPQHF. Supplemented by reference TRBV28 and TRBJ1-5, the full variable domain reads DVKVTQSSRYLVKRTGEKVFLECVQDMDHENMFWYRQDPGLGLRLIYFSYDVKMKEKGDIPEGYSVSREKKERFSLILESASTNQTSMYLCASSMTGSGNQPQHFGDGTRLSIL.

The CDR3 loop is CATSRVIGGFEKLFF. The CDR3 DNA sequence: TGTGCCACCTCAAGAGTAATTGGGGGCTTTGAAAAACTGTTTTTT. The V call is TRBV11-2, the J call TRBJ1-4, with D possibly matching TRBD1 (6 bases). V dropped 10 bases and J dropped 7 bases, with 22 bases sitting between them. Germline V gives CDR1 SGHAT, CDR2 FQNNGV. This CDR3 has 15 amino acids.

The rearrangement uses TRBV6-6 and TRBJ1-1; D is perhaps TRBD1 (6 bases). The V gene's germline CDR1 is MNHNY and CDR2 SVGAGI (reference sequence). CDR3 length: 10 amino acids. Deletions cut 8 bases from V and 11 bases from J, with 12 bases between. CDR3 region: CASGQLTAFF. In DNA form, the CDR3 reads TGTGCCAGCGGACAGTTAACGGCTTTCTTT.

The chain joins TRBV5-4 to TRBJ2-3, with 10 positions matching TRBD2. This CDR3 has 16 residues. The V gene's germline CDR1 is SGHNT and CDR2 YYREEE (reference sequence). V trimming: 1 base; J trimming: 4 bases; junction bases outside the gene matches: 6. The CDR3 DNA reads TGTGCCAGCAGCTTGAATATAGCGGGGGGTTCAGATACGCAGTATTTT. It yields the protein CASSLNIAGGSDTQYF.

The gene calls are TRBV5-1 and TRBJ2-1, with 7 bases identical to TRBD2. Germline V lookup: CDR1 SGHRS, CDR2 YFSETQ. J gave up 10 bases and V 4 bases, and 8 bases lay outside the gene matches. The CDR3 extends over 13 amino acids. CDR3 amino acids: CASSPAGDYEQFF. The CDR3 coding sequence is TGCGCCAGCAGCCCCGCGGGAGACTACGAGCAGTTCTTC.

CDR3 DNA: TGTGCCACCAGCAGAGGACGAGGGGGGGAAAGCAATCAGCCCCAGCATTTT. Amino acid sequence: CATSRGRGGESNQPQHF. The chain combines TRBV15 with TRBJ1-5, with a possible D match to TRBD1 (6 bases). Germline loops: CDR1 LNHNV, CDR2 YYDKDF (reference sequence). The CDR3 loop spans 17 amino acids. V dropped 1 base and J dropped 1 base, with 14 bases sitting between them. The whole variable domain, filled in from reference TRBV15 and TRBJ1-5, reads DAMVIQNPRYQVTQFGKPVTLSCSQTLNHNVMYWYQQKSSQAPKLLFHYYDKDFNNEADTPDNFQSRRPNTSFCFLDIRSPGLGDTAMYLCATSRGRGGESNQPQHFGDGTRLSIL.

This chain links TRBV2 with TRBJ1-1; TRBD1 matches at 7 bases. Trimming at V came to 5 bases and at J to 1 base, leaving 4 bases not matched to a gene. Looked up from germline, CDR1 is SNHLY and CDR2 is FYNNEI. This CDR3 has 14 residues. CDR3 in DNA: TGTGCCAGCAGTAAGGGACAGTGGAACACTGAAGCTTTCTTT. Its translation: CASSKGQWNTEAFF.

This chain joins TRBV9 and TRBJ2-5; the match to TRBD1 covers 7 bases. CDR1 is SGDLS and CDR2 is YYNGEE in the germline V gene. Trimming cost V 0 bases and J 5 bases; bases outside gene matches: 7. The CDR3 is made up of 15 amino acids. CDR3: CASSVAGTVGETQYF. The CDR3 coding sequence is TGTGCCAGCAGCGTAGCTGGGACAGTCGGCGAGACCCAGTACTTC.

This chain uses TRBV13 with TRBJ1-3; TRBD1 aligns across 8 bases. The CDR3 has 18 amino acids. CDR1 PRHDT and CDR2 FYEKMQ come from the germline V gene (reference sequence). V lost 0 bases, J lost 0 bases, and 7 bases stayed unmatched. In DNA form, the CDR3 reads TGTGCCAGCAGCTTAGGCGTGGTAACAGGGGGCTCTGGAAACACCATATATTTT. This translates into CASSLGVVTGGSGNTIYF.

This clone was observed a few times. The CDR3 DNA reads TGCGCCAGCAGCTTTCGGAGCGGGGACTATTCCTACGAGCAGTACTTC. This encodes CASSFRSGDYSYEQYF. The genes are TRBV5-1 and TRBJ2-7, with 7 positions matching TRBD2. The CDR3 extends over 16 amino acids. V was pared by 2 bases and J by 1 base, with 9 bases of the junction left unmatched. Germline V gene data show CDR1 as SGHRS and CDR2 as YFSETQ.

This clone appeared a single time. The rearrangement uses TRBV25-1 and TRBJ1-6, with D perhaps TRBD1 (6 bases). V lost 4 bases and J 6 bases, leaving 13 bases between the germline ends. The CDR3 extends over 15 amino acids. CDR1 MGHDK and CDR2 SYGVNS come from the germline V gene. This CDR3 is CASSVSQGSNSPLHF. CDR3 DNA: TGTGCCAGCAGTGTGAGTCAGGGGAGTAATTCACCCCTCCACTTT. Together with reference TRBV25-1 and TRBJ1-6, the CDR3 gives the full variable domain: EADIYQTPRYLVIGTGKKITLECSQTMGHDKMYWYQQDPGMELHLIHYSYGVNSTEKGDLSSESTVSRIRTEHFPLTLESARPSHTSQYLCASSVSQGSNSPLHFGNGTRLTVT.

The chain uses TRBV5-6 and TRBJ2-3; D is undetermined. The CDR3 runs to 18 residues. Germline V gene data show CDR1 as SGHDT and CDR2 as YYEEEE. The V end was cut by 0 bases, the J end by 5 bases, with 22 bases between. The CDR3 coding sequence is TGTGCCAGCAGCTTGGCCAAAGAAGTTCTGGTATTTAGAGATACGCAGTATTTT. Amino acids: CASSLAKEVLVFRDTQYF. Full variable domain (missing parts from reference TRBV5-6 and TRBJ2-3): DAGVTQSPTHLIKTRGQQVTLRCSPKSGHDTVSWYQQALGQGPQFIFQYYEEEERQRGNFPDRFSGHQFPNYSSELNVNALLLGDSALYLCASSLAKEVLVFRDTQYFGPGTRLTVL.

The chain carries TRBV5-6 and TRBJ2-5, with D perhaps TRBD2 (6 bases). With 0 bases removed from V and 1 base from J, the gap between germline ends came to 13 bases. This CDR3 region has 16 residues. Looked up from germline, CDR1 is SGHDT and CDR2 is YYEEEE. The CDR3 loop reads CASSLAGLSSQETQYF. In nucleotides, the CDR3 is TGTGCCAGCAGCTTGGCGGGACTGTCGAGCCAAGAGACCCAGTACTTC. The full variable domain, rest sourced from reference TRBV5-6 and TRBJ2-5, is DAGVTQSPTHLIKTRGQQVTLRCSPKSGHDTVSWYQQALGQGPQFIFQYYEEEERQRGNFPDRFSGHQFPNYSSELNVNALLLGDSALYLCASSLAGLSSQETQYFGPGTRLLVL.

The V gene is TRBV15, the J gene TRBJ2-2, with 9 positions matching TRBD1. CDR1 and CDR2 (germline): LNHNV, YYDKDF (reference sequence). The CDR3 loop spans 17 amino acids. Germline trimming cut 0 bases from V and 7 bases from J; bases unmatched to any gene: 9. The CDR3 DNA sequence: TGTGCCACCAGCAGAGAGTGGGGACAGGGTCGAGGCGGGGAGCTGTTTTTT. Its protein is CATSREWGQGRGGELFF.

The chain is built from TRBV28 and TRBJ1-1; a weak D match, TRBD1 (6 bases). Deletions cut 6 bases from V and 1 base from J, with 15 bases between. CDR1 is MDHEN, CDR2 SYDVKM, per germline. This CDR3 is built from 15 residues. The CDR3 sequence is CASRVIWDKNTEAFF. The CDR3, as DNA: TGTGCCAGCAGAGTGATCTGGGACAAGAACACTGAAGCTTTCTTT.

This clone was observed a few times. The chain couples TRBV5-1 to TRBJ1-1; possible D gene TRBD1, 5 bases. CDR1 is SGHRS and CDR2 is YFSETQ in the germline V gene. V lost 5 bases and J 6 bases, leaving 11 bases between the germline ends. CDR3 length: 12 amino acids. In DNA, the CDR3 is TGCGCCAGCAGGGGCAGGGCGTCTGAAGCTTTCTTT. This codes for CASRGRASEAFF.

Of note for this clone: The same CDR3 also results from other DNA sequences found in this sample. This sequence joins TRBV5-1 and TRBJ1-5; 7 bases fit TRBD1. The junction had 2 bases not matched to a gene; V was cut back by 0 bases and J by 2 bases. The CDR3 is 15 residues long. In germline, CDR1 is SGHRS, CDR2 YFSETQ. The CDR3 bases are TGCGCCAGCAGCTTGGGAGGGACAGGCAATCAGCCCCAGCATTTT. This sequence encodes CASSLGGTGNQPQHF.

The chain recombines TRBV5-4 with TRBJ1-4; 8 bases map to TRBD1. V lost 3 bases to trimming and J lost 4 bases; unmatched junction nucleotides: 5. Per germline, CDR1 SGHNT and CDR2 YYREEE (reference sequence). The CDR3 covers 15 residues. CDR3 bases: TGTGCCAGCAGCTCGCAGGGGGCTCTTAATGAAAAACTGTTTTTT. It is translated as CASSSQGALNEKLFF.